The 6 T cell receptor beta chains below come from one sample, sequenced in a study of read filtering for tumor transcriptome and immune sequencing. This library used approximately 370 ng RNA and molecular barcoded adaptors spanning alpha/delta and beta/gamma chains. MiXCR, applied by TCRdb to the reads, yields one record per CDR3 protein. The profile covers approximately 2,500 distinct CDR3 sequences, with approximately 70% appearing a single time and 25% to 35% taken by the ten largest. The sequencing input was a population of CD138-negative cells sorted from bone marrow. The receptors shown here come from a donor aged 40 or over with multiple myeloma. This table probably holds off-target reads from a library built for another chain.

The chain uses TRBV29-1 and TRBJ2-7; D unresolved. V lost 5 bases and J 5 bases, leaving 13 bases between the germline ends. Germline CDR1 and CDR2: SQVTM and ANQGSEA. The CDR3 has 12 amino acids. CDR3 sequence reads: CSVRLGLNEQYF. CDR3 coding DNA: TGCAGCGTTCGCCTCGGCCTAAACGAGCAGTACTTC.

This CDR3 is CASSFRDRSSYEQYF. CDR3 nucleotide sequence: TGTGCCAGCAGTTTCCGGGACAGGAGCTCCTACGAGCAGTACTTC. The chain uses TRBV12-3 or TRBV12-4 and TRBJ2-7; 8 bases line up with TRBD1. Trimming at V came to 3 bases and at J to 0 bases, leaving 4 bases not matched to a gene. CDR3 size: 15 residues.

The rearrangement links TRBV28 to TRBJ2-1; D might be TRBD2 (5 bases). The CDR3 is 14 amino acids. The germline gives CDR1 MDHEN, CDR2 SYDVKM. With 8 bases removed from V and 6 bases from J, the gap between germline ends came to 17 bases. The CDR3 nucleotides are TGTGCCAGCGCCAGAGGGCCTAGGGTCAATGAGCAGTTCTTC. Amino acids: CASARGPRVNEQFF.

The chain couples TRBV20-1 to TRBJ1-5, with 7 bases aligning to TRBD1. V lost 6 bases and J lost 4; bases outside the gene matches: 6. Germline V gives CDR1 DFQATT, CDR2 SNEGSKA (reference sequence). The CDR3 contains 13 residues. The CDR3 region has the DNA TGCAGTGCGAGGGACAGCAGTAATCAGCCCCAGCATTTT. It translates to CSARDSSNQPQHF.

V usage is TRBV5-1 and J usage is TRBJ1-1, with D tentatively TRBD1 (5 bases). The V end was cut by 3 bases, the J end by 0 bases, with 9 bases between. CDR1 SGHRS and CDR2 YFSETQ come from the germline V gene. The CDR3 is made up of 14 amino acids. The CDR3 nucleotides read TGCGCCAGCAGCTCAGGGATAATGAACACTGAAGCTTTCTTT. Translation gives CASSSGIMNTEAFF.

The rearrangement links TRBV29-1 to TRBJ2-7; perhaps TRBD2 as D (5 bases). Trimming pared 6 bases from V and 7 bases from J, leaving 16 bases between. Germline lookup yields CDR1 SQVTM and CDR2 ANQGSEA. The CDR3 has 12 residues. The CDR3 is CSVAGLVGEQYF. CDR3 DNA sequence: TGCAGCGTGGCCGGACTTGTGGGGGAGCAGTACTTC.